The present TCR beta chain was sequenced within a study of CD8+ T cells in alopecia areata (dated by TCRdb to 2017 to 2018). Some background on the complete study: The treated patients, all with moderate-to-severe alopecia areata, were enrolled in an open-label pilot trial of oral tofacitinib given at 5 to 10 mg twice daily. Tofacitinib was administered for 6 to 18 months, and 6 months of follow-up off drug were then conducted to assess delayed response and recurrence. To study T cell clonal expansion in alopecia areata, the researchers applied high-throughput TCRbeta sequencing to both the C3H/HeJ mouse model and human patients. In treated patients, disease severity was measured using the SALT score, which gives the percentage of scalp surface area affected. On the human side, TCRbeta sequencing was run on scalp tissue and on sorted CD4+ and CD8+ peripheral blood T cells from healthy controls and from alopecia areata patients with either patchy or totalis/universalis disease. Scalp clonality was compared across normal scalp (n=4), patchy alopecia areata scalp (n=8), and alopecia totalis/universalis scalp (n=8). RNA was extracted with the PAXgene miRNA kit for fixed scalp, the miRNeasy kit for PBMCs, and the RNeasy kit for mouse skin. Biopsies were taken from tofacitinib-treated patients at baseline and at 4 and 24 weeks of treatment, and a later scalp biopsy was taken in several of the tofacitinib-treated patients. TCRbeta CDR3 regions were amplified by immunoSEQ multiplex PCR with 35 Vbeta forward and 13 Jbeta reverse primers. General findings and caveats noted by the study authors: Unlike mouse skin, which is dominated by gammadelta T cells, normal human skin has resident alphabeta T cells that are also sequenced, and this complicates analysis of the scalp TCR repertoire. Because the treated cohort was small and had only one nonresponder, larger studies are needed to examine links between baseline CD8+ expansion and response. Higher clonality and more expanded CD8+ clones were observed in lesional scalp than in normal scalp, particularly in alopecia totalis/universalis, a finding suggestive of antigenic drive. Many expanded lesional clones persisted in scalp and blood during tofacitinib treatment, which may partly explain relapse after stopping treatment. Tofacitinib significantly lowered scalp clonality and the number of expanded CD8+ clones among the top 100 scalp clones. Shared TCR sequences between patients were less evident than in mice, which may be partly attributable to HLA diversity in the patient population.

The treatment or condition label of this sample denotes: oral pan-JAK inhibitor, 5-10 mg twice daily. Lesional scalp punch biopsies and peripheral blood were collected from alopecia areata patients. PBMCs were isolated by density centrifugation and stained for CD3, CD4 and CD8, after which CD4+ and CD8+ T cells were sorted on a FACSAria. This clone was recorded a few times. Its antigen is not yet known. No quality values exist for individual bases; no much larger clone is one base distant. The junction carries 13 bases between V and J, which are trimmed by 3 bases and 2 bases respectively. Via the germline V gene, CDR1 is LGHNA and CDR2 YNFKEQ. The CDR3 measures 15 amino acids from cysteine to phenylalanine. The only DNA kept is the CDR3, 45 bases in frame from the first base. The method was the immunoSEQ multiplex PCR assay. RNA was extracted from all samples and reverse transcribed into cDNA, which served as template for TCR sequencing. First-strand cDNA was synthesized using SuperScript III with a 2:1 mix of oligo-dT and random hexamers. A synthetic immune receptor repertoire was used to measure amplification bias, and any remaining bias was corrected computationally. For the original study's pipeline: Raw reads were preprocessed to remove errors, and CDR3 was defined by IMGT conventions from the conserved cysteine to phenylalanine. Clonality was calculated as 1 minus Shannon entropy normalized by log2 of the number of productive unique TCRs. Whether each scalp clone was CD4 or CD8 was inferred by checking scalp TCRbeta sequences against the CD4 and CD8 repertoires from sorted blood. TCRdb took this table from immuneACCESS and kept in-frame rearrangements with V and J called. Such tables lack part of the clones; where checked against another copy, unresolved V genes explain under half of the gap, and the rest is unexplained. V and J calls and clone size follow that table, whereas D and trimming were derived from the DNA. The sample contains approximately 210,000 clones, about 40% of them found a single time. The ten biggest clones cover over 2% of the sample.

Here the sequenced sample was CD4+ T cells sorted from blood, taken at approximately week 36, from a patient treated with tofacitinib. The clonotype comes from a human donor with alopecia areata. The chain is encoded by TRBV4-2 joined to TRBJ2-5; TRBD2 is a weak D gene call, 5 bases matching. DNA sequence: TGTGCCAGCAGCCAGAAGGGAAGCGGTCAAGAGACCCAGTACTTC. The resulting protein is CASSQKGSGQETQYF.